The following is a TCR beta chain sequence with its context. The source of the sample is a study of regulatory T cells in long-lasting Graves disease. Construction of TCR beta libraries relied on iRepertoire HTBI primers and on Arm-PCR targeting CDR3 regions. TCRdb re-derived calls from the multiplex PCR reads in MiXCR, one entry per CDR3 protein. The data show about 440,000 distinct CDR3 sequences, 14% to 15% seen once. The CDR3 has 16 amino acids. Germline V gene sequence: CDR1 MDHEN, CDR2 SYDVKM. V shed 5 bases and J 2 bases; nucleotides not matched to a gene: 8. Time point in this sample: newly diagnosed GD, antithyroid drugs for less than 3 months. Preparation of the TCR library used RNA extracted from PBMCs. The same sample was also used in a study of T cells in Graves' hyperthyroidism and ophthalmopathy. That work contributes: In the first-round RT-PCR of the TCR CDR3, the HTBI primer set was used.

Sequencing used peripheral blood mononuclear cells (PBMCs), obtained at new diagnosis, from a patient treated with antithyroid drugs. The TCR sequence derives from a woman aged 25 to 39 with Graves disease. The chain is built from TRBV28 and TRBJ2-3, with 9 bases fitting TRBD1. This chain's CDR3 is CASSRAGQGDTDTQYF. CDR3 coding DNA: TGTGCCAGCAGTCGCGCGGGACAGGGAGACACAGATACGCAGTATTTT. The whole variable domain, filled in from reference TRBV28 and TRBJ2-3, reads DVKVTQSSRYLVKRTGEKVFLECVQDMDHENMFWYRQDPGLGLRLIYFSYDVKMKEKGDIPEGYSVSREKKERFSLILESASTNQTSMYLCASSRAGQGDTDTQYFGPGTRLTVL.